This TCR beta chain was captured by sequencing in a study of cytomegalovirus exposure and HLA in healthy donors. Study-wide findings and caveats: Prior analysis indicated that the majority of TCR beta V segments exhibited productivity approximately 87% or approximately 30% of the time.

13 Jbeta primers and 60 Vbeta primers were used for the PCR. Data came from immunoSEQ multiplex PCR; TCRdb stores just in-frame clones and leaves some out. The sample holds about 160,000 clones, 68% seen once. CDR1 MNHEY and CDR2 SMNVEV come from the germline V gene (reference sequence). V shed 5 bases and J 8 bases; nucleotides not matched to a gene: 16. CDR3 length: 16 amino acids. Comment on this clone: Its antigen is undetermined.

The receptor was isolated from a woman in her forties in good health and CMV-seropositive. The chain employs TRBV27 and TRBJ1-2; TRBD1 matches at 8 bases. Sequenced input: PBMCs. The CDR3 reads CASSPARTGRGEGYTF. The CDR3 coding sequence is TGTGCCAGCAGTCCCGCCCGGACAGGGAGGGGCGAGGGCTACACCTTC.